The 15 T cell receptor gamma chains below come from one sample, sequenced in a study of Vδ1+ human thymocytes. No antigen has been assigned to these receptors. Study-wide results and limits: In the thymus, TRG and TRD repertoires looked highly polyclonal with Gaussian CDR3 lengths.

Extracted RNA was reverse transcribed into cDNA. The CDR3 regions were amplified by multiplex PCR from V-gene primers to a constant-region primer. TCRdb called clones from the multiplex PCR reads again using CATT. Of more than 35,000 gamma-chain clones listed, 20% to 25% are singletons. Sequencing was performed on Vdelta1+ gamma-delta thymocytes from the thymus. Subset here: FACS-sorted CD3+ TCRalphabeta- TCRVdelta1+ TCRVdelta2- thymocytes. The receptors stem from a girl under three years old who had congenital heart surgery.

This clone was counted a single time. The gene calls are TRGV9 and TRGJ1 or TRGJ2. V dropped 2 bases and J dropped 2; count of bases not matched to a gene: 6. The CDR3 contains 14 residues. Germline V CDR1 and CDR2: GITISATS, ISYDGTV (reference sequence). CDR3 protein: CALWEDGHYYKKLF. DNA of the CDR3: TGTGCCTTGTGGGAGGACGGGCATTATTATAAGAAACTCTTT.

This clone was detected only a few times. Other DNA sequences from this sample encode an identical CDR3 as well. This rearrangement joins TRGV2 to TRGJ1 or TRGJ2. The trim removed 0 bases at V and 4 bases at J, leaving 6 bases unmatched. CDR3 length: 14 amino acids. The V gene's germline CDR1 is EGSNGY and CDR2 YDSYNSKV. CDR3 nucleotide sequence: TGTGCCACCTGGGACGGGCCGTGGTATTATAAGAAACTCTTT. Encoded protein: CATWDGPWYYKKLF.

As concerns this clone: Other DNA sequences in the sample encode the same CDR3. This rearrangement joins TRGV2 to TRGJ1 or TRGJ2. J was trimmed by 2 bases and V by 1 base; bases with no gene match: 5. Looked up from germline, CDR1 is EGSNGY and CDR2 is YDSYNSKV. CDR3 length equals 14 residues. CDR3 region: CATWDGSHYYKKLF. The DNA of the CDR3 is TGTGCCACCTGGGACGGTTCCCATTATTATAAGAAACTCTTT.

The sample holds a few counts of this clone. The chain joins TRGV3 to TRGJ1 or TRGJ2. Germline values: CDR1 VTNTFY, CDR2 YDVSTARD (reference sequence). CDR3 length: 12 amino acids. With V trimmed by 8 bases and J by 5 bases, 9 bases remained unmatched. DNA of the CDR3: TGTGCCACCTTTCTCAAAGATTATAAGAAACTCTTT. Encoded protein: CATFLKDYKKLF.

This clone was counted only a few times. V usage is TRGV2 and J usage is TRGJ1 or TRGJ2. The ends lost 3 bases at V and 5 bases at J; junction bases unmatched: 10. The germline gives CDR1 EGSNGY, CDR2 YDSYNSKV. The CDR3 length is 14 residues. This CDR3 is CATWDWKRNYKKLF. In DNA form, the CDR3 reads TGTGCCACCTGGGACTGGAAAAGGAATTATAAGAAACTCTTT.

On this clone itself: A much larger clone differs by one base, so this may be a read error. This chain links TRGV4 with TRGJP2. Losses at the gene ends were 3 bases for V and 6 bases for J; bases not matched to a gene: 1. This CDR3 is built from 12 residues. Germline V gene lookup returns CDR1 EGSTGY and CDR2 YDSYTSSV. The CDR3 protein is CATWDCDWIKTF. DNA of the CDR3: TGTGCCACCTGGGATTGTGATTGGATCAAGACGTTT.

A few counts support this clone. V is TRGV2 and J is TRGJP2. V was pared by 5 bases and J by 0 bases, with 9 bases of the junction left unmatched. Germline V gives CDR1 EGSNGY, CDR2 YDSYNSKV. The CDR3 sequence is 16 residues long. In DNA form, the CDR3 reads TGTGCCACCTGGGCCAGGGCTTATAGTAGTGATTGGATCAAGACGTTT. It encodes CATWARAYSSDWIKTF.

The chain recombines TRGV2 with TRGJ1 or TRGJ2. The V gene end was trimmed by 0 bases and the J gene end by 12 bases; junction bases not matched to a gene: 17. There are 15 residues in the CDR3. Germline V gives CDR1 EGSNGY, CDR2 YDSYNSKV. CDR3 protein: CATWDGPQDRHTKLF. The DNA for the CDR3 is TGTGCCACCTGGGACGGGCCGCAAGACCGGCACACGAAACTCTTT.

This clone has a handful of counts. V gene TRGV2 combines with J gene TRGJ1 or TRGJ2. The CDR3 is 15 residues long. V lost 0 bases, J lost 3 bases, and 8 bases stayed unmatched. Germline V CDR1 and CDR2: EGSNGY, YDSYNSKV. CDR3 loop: CATWDGRQGYYKKLF. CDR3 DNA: TGTGCCACCTGGGACGGGCGTCAAGGTTATTATAAGAAACTCTTT.

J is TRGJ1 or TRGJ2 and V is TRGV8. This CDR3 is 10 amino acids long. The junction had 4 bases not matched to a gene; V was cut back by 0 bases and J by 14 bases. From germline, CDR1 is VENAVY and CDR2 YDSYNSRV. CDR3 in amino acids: CATWDRLELF. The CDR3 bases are TGTGCCACCTGGGATAGGCTGGAACTCTTT.

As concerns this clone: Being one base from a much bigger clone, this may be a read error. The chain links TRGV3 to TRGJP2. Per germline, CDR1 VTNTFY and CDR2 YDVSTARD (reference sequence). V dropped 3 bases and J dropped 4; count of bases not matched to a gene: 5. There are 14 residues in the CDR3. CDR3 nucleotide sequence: TGTGCCACCTGGGACGAGATTAGTGATTGGATCAAGACGTTT. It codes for CATWDEISDWIKTF.

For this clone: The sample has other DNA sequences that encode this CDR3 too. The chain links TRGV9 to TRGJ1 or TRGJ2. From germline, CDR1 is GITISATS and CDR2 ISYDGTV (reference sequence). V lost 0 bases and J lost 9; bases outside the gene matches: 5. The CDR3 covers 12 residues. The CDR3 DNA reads TGTGCCTTGTGGGAGGTGGTTGGTAAGAAACTCTTT. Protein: CALWEVVGKKLF.

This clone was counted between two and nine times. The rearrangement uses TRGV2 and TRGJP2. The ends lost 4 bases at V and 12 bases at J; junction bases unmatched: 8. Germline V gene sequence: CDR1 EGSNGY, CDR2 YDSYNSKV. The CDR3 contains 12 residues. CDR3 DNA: TGTGCCACCTGGGATGGGCATGGGATCAAGACGTTT. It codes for CATWDGHGIKTF.

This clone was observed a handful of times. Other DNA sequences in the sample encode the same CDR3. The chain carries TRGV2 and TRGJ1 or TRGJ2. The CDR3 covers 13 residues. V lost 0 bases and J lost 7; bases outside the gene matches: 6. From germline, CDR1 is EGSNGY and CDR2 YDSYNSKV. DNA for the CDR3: TGTGCCACCTGGGACGGGCCCAGATATAAGAAACTCTTT. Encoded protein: CATWDGPRYKKLF.

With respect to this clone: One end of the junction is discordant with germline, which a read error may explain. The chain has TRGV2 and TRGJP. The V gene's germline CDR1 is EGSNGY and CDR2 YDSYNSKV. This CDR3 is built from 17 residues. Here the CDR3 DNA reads TGTGCCGCCTGGGACGGGCCGGGTTTGGTGGGCAAAAAAATCAAGGTATTT. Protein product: CAAWDGPGLVGKKIKVF.